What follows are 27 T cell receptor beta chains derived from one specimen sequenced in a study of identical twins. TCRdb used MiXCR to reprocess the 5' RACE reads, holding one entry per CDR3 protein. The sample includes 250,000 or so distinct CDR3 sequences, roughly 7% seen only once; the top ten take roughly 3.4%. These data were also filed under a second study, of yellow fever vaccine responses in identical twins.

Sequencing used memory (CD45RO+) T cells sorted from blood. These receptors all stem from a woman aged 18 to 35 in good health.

This chain's CDR3 is CSASLLVNEQFF. The CDR3 DNA is TGCAGTGCTAGCCTACTAGTCAATGAGCAGTTCTTC. V is TRBV20-1 and J is TRBJ2-1; TRBD2 might be the D (5 bases). The length of the CDR3 is 12 residues. The germline gives CDR1 DFQATT, CDR2 SNEGSKA (reference sequence). The germline V and J ends were trimmed by 3 bases and 6 bases, with 9 bases remaining between them.

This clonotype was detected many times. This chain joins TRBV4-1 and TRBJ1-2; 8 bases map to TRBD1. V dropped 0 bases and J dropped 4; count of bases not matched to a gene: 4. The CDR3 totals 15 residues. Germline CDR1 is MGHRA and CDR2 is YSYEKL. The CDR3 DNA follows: TGCGCCAGCAGCCAAGACCCCGACAGGGGCTATGGCTACACCTTC. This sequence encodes CASSQDPDRGYGYTF.

CDR3 DNA: TGCAGCGTCGGGACCGGGACAGGAAATGAAAAACTGTTTTTT. Translated, it gives CSVGTGTGNEKLFF. The genes are TRBV29-1 and TRBJ1-4; 8 nucleotides match TRBD1. There are 14 residues in the CDR3. Unmatched junction bases numbered 8, after V lost 6 bases and J lost 5 bases. Germline V gives CDR1 SQVTM, CDR2 ANQGSEA.

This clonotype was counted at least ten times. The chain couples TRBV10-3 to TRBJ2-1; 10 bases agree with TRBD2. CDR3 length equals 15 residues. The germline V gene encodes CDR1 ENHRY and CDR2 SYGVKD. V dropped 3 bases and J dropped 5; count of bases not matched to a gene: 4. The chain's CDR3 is CAISEKLAGHNEQFF. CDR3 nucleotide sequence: TGTGCCATCAGTGAAAAACTAGCGGGACACAATGAGCAGTTCTTC.

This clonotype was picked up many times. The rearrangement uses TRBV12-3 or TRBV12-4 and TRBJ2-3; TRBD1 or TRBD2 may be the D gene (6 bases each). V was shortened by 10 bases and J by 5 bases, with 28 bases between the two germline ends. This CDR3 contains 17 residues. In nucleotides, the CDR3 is TGTGCCATCACTCCGGGGGCTAGCGAGCTTGCGGGAGATACGCAGTATTTT. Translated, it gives CAITPGASELAGDTQYF.

CDR3 in amino acids: CASSYGVGLAGGHNEQFF. CDR3 nucleotide sequence: TGTGCCAGCAGTTACGGAGTGGGACTAGCAGGGGGGCACAATGAGCAGTTCTTC. This chain joins TRBV6-5 and TRBJ2-1, with TRBD2 identical over 9 bases. CDR3 length: 18 residues. V trimming: 2 bases; J trimming: 5 bases; junction bases outside the gene matches: 13. Germline V CDR1 and CDR2: MNHEY, SVGAGI.

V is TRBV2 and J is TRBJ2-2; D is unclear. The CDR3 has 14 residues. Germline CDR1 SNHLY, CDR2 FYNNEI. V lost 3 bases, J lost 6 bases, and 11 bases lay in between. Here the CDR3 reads CASSEARAAGELFF. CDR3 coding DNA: TGTGCCAGCAGTGAGGCCCGGGCGGCCGGGGAGCTGTTTTTT.

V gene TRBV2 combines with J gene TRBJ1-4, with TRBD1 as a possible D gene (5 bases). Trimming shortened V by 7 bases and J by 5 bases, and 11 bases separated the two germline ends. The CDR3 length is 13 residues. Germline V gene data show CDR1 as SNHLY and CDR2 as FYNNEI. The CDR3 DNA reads TGTGCCAGCACGAGACAGTCAAATGAAAAACTGTTTTTT. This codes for CASTRQSNEKLFF. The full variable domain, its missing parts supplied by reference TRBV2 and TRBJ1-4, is EPEVTQTPSHQVTQMGQEVILRCVPISNHLYFYWYRQILGQKVEFLVSFYNNEISEKSEIFDDQFSVERPDGSNFTLKIRSTKLEDSAMYFCASTRQSNEKLFFGSGTQLSVL.

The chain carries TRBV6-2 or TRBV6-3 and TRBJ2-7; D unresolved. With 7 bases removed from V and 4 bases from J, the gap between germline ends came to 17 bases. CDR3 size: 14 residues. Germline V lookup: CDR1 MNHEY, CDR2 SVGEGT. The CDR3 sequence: CASTIDPRSYEQYV. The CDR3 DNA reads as TGTGCCAGCACCATTGACCCACGGAGTTACGAGCAGTACGTC.

In nucleotides, the CDR3 is TGTGCCAGCAGTCCACAGGTGGGTGGCGAGCAGTACTTC. Protein: CASSPQVGGEQYF. This chain uses TRBV5-5 with TRBJ2-7, with D perhaps TRBD1 (5 bases). V was pared by 5 bases and J by 6 bases, with 15 bases between. This CDR3 is built from 13 residues. The germline V gene encodes CDR1 SGHKS and CDR2 YYEKEE (reference sequence). The full variable domain, completed using reference TRBV5-5 and TRBJ2-7, is DAGVTQSPTHLIKTRGQQVTLRCSPISGHKSVSWYQQVLGQGPQFIFQYYEKEERGRGNFPDRFSARQFPNYSSELNVNALLLGDSALYLCASSPQVGGEQYFGPGTRLTVT.

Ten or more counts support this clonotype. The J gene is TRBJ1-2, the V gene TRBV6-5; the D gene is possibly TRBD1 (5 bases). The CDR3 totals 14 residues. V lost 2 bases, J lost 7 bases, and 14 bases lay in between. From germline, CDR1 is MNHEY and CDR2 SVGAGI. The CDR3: CASSYDGAGFGYTF. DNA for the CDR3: TGTGCCAGCAGTTACGACGGGGCGGGTTTTGGCTACACCTTC.

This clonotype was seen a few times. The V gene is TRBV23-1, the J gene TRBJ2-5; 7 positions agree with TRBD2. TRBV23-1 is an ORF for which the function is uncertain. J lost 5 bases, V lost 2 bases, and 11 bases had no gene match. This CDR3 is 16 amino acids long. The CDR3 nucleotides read TGCGCCAGCAGTCAACTAGCGGCAACAACCCTGGAGACCCAGTACTTC. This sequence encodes CASSQLAATTLETQYF.

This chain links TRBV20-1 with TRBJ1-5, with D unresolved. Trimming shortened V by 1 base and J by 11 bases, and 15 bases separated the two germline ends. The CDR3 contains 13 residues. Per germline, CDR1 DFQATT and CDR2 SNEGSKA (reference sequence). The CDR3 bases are TGCAGTGCTAGAGGGCCTCAGAAATCGGCCCAGCATTTT. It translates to CSARGPQKSAQHF.

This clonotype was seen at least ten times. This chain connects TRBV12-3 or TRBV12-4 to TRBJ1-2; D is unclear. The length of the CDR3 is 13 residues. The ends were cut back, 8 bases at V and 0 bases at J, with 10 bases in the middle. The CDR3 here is CASREESNYGYTF. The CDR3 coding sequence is TGTGCCAGCCGTGAAGAATCTAACTATGGCTACACCTTC.

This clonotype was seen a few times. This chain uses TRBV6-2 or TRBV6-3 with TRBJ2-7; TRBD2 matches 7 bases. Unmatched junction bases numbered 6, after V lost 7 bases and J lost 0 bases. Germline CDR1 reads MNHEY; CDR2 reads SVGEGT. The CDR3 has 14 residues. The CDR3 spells CASTPWGGSYEQYV. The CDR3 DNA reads TGTGCCAGCACTCCCTGGGGGGGCTCCTACGAGCAGTACGTC.

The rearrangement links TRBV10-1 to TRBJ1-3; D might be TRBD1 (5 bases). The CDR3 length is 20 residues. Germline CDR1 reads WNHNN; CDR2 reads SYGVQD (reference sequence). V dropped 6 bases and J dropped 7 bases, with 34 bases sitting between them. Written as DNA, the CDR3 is TGCGCCAGCAGGGGGAAACCCCGGGGCAGTCGATGGATAAGGTGGAACACCATATATTTT. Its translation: CASRGKPRGSRWIRWNTIYF.

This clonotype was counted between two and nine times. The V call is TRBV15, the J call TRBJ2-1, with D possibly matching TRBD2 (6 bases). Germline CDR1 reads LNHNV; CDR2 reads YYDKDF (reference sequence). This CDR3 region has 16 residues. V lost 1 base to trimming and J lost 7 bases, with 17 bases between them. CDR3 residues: CATSRVGSGVRNEQFF. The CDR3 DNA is TGTGCCACCAGCAGAGTCGGGAGTGGGGTTCGGAATGAGCAGTTCTTC.

CDR3 DNA: TGCGCCAGCAGCTCGTCCGGGACAGCGCATACCTTC. The encoded protein is CASSSSGTAHTF. The chain combines TRBV5-1 with TRBJ1-2, with 7 bases that match TRBD1. V lost 3 bases and J lost 14; bases outside the gene matches: 10. Germline CDR1 reads SGHRS; CDR2 reads YFSETQ. The CDR3 consists of 12 residues. The full variable domain, completed using reference TRBV5-1 and TRBJ1-2, is KAGVTQTPRYLIKTRGQQVTLSCSPISGHRSVSWYQQTPGQGLQFLFEYFSETQRNKGNFPGRFSGRQFSNSRSEMNVSTLELGDSALYLCASSSSGTAHTFGSGTRLTVV.

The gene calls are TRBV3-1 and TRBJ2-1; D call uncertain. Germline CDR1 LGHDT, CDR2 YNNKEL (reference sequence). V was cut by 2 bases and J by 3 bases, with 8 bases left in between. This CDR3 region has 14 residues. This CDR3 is CASSQTLDYNEQFF. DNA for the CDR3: TGTGCCAGCAGCCAAACACTGGACTACAATGAGCAGTTCTTC.

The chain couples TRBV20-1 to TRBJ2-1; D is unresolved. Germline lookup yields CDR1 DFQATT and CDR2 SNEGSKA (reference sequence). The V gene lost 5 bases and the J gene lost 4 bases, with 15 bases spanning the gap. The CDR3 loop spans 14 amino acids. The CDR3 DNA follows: TGCAGTGCTGCGGACCCTATAGGGTACAATGAGCAGTTCTTC. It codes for CSAADPIGYNEQFF.

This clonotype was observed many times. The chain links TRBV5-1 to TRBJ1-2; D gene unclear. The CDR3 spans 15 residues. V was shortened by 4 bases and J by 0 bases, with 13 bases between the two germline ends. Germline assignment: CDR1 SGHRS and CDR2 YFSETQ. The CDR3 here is CASSRDGISNYGYTF. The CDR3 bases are TGCGCCAGCAGCCGAGACGGGATTTCTAACTATGGCTACACCTTC.

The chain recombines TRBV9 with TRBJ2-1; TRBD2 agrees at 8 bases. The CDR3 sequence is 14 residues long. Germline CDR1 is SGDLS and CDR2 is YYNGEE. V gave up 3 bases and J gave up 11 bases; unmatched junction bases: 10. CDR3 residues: CASSAEDGTRKQFF. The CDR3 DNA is TGTGCCAGCAGCGCCGAAGATGGGACTAGAAAGCAGTTCTTC.

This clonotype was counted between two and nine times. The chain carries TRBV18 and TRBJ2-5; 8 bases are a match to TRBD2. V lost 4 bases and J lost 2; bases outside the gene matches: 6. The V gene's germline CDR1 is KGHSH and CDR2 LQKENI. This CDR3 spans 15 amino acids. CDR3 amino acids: CASSQSTSGQETQYF. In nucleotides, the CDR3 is TGTGCCAGCTCACAATCAACTAGCGGACAAGAGACCCAGTACTTC.

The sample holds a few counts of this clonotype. CDR3 DNA sequence: TGTGCCAGCAGTGATTTGATACGGGAGCTAGCCAAAAACATTCAGTACTTC. Translating it yields CASSDLIRELAKNIQYF. The chain has TRBV2 and TRBJ2-4; possibly TRBD2 for D (6 bases). CDR3 length: 17 amino acids. Germline CDR1 reads SNHLY; CDR2 reads FYNNEI. V lost 3 bases and J 0 bases, leaving 15 bases between the germline ends.

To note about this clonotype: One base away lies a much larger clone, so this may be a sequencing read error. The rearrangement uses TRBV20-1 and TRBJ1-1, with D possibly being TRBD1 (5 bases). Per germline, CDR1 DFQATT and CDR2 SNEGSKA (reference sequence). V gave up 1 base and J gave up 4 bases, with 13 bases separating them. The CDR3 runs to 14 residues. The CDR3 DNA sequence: TGCAGTGCTAGAGGTGGGGGAGAAATCACTGAAGCTTTCTTT. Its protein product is CSARGGGEITEAFF.

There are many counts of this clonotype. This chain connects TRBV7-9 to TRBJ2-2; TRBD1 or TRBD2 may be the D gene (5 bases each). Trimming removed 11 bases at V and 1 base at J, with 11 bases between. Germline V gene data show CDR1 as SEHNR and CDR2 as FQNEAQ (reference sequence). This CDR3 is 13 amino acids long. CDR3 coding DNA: TGTGCCGGGTTGAGGGGGAACACCGGGGAGCTGTTTTTT. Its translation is CAGLRGNTGELFF.

CDR3 DNA sequence: TGTGCCAGCAGCCCCGGGATCTCCTACGAGCAGTACTTC. It encodes CASSPGISYEQYF. V and J are TRBV5-6 and TRBJ2-7; tentatively, D is TRBD2 (5 bases). The CDR3 spans 13 residues. Trimming removed 4 bases from V and 0 bases from J, with 8 bases in between. Germline-derived CDR1 and CDR2 are SGHDT and YYEEEE.